One sample yielded the 22 T cell receptor beta chains listed below, sequenced in a study of T cells after yellow fever vaccination. TCRdb redid the calling of the 5' RACE reads with MiXCR, one entry per CDR3 protein. The repertoire holds about 300,000 distinct CDR3 sequences, with 8.7% as singletons. The material sequenced was CD4+ T cells sorted from PBMCs, taken 5 days after the yellow fever booster vaccination. These receptors came from a man between 18 and 29 years old who received the YFV17D yellow fever vaccine.

The gene calls are TRBV12-3 or TRBV12-4 and TRBJ2-7; 8 nucleotides agree with TRBD1. The V segment lost 5 bases and the J segment 4 bases; nucleotides outside the gene matches: 10. This CDR3 contains 15 residues. As DNA, the CDR3 is TGTGCCAGCAGTATCACACATGGACAGGGATACGAGCAGTACTTC. This sequence encodes CASSITHGQGYEQYF.

This clonotype was detected a few times. This chain uses TRBV19 with TRBJ2-3, with D hard to call. From germline, CDR1 is LNHDA and CDR2 SQIVND (reference sequence). Trimming took off 10 bases at V and 2 bases at J, with 13 bases between the two ends. This CDR3 comprises 13 residues. DNA for the CDR3: TGTGCCACCCCGCACGGGCTCACAGATACGCAGTATTTT. It is translated as CATPHGLTDTQYF.

The V gene is TRBV14, the J gene TRBJ1-5; 9 bases are shared with TRBD1. J was trimmed by 7 bases and V by 4 bases; bases with no gene match: 11. CDR1 and CDR2 (germline): SGHDN, FVKESK. There are 16 residues in the CDR3. CDR3 protein: CASSRITGGGCQPQHF. The CDR3 coding sequence is TGTGCCAGCAGCCGCATAACAGGGGGCGGGTGCCAGCCCCAGCATTTT. Full variable domain (rest looked up from reference TRBV14 and TRBJ1-5): EAGVTQFPSHSVIEKGQTVTLRCDPISGHDNLYWYRRVMGKEIKFLLHFVKESKQDESGMPNNRFLAERTGGTYSTLKVQPAELEDSGVYFCASSRITGGGCQPQHFGDGTRLSIL.

This clonotype was found a few times. The chain combines TRBV7-9 with TRBJ1-2; D not certain. V shed 10 bases and J shed 6 bases, with 6 bases lying between them. The CDR3 length is 9 residues. Germline CDR1 reads SEHNR; CDR2 reads FQNEAQ (reference sequence). The CDR3 nucleotides are TGTGCCATAGACGATGGCTACACCTTC. Protein: CAIDDGYTF.

Ten or more counts support this clonotype. V and J are TRBV2 and TRBJ1-5, with D possibly being TRBD1 (5 bases). The CDR3 consists of 14 residues. Between the trimmed V and J ends, which lost 2 bases and 7 bases, there was a span of 12 bases. Germline V gene lookup returns CDR1 SNHLY and CDR2 FYNNEI. The CDR3 region is CASSERRGGQPQHF. CDR3 in DNA: TGTGCCAGCAGTGAAAGACGGGGGGGGCAGCCCCAGCATTTT. Supplemented by reference TRBV2 and TRBJ1-5, the full variable domain reads EPEVTQTPSHQVTQMGQEVILRCVPISNHLYFYWYRQILGQKVEFLVSFYNNEISEKSEIFDDQFSVERPDGSNFTLKIRSTKLEDSAMYFCASSERRGGQPQHFGDGTRLSIL.

Only a few counts were recorded for this clonotype. This chain joins TRBV5-1 and TRBJ1-4; D is undetermined. Germline CDR1 SGHRS, CDR2 YFSETQ. The germline V and J ends were trimmed by 7 bases and 4 bases, with 17 bases remaining between them. This CDR3 comprises 15 residues. CDR3 region: CASFSAPGLNEKLFF. The CDR3 DNA follows: TGCGCCAGCTTCTCCGCCCCAGGCCTTAATGAAAAACTGTTTTTT.

A few counts support this clonotype. The chain couples TRBV27 to TRBJ1-6; D ambiguous. The CDR3 spans 13 residues. Per germline, CDR1 MNHEY and CDR2 SMNVEV (reference sequence). Trimming took 9 bases from V and 2 from J, leaving 8 bases between them. The CDR3 spells CASRRTYNSPLHF. The CDR3 DNA reads as TGTGCCAGTAGACGTACCTATAATTCACCCCTCCACTTT.

This clonotype has more than one count but fewer than ten. This chain uses TRBV12-3 or TRBV12-4 with TRBJ2-2; no clear D. V was pared by 5 bases and J by 4 bases, with 14 bases between. This CDR3 contains 15 residues. This chain's CDR3 is CASSGQDPSTGELFF. CDR3 nucleotides: TGTGCCAGCAGTGGCCAAGACCCGAGCACCGGGGAGCTGTTTTTT.

This clonotype was seen many times. The rearrangement links TRBV11-2 to TRBJ2-4, with 7 positions matching TRBD1. After removal of 3 bases from V and 2 bases from J, the junction contained 7 bases not matched to a gene. The CDR3 consists of 16 residues. Germline V gene data show CDR1 as SGHAT and CDR2 as FQNNGV. CDR3 loop: CASSFDRVSTKNIQYF. CDR3 in DNA: TGTGCCAGCAGCTTTGACAGGGTTTCGACCAAAAACATTCAGTACTTC.

The V gene is TRBV6-4, the J gene TRBJ2-1, with TRBD1 matching 8 bases. The CDR3 is 14 residues long. V trimming: 6 bases; J trimming: 9 bases; junction bases outside the gene matches: 10. Germline CDR1 MRHNA, CDR2 SNTAGT. For the CDR3, the DNA is TGTGCCAGCAGCCCGACTCCCGACAGGGGTGAGCAGTTCTTC. Translation gives CASSPTPDRGEQFF.

This clonotype was recorded many times. The rearrangement uses TRBV29-1 and TRBJ1-1, with TRBD1 identical over 10 bases. CDR1 is SQVTM, CDR2 ANQGSEA, per germline. V trimming: 5 bases; J trimming: 6 bases; junction bases outside the gene matches: 6. This CDR3 region has 13 residues. The CDR3 is CSVSRDRGAEAFF. The CDR3 coding sequence is TGCAGCGTTTCCCGGGACAGGGGCGCTGAAGCTTTCTTT.

The chain has TRBV7-2 and TRBJ1-6, with D possibly TRBD1 on 5 matching bases. The CDR3 contains 19 residues. The V gene lost 6 bases and the J gene lost 0 bases, with 21 bases spanning the gap. From germline, CDR1 is SGHTA and CDR2 FQGNSA. CDR3 in amino acids: CASRPFAYRDGSYNSPLHF. The CDR3 region has the DNA TGTGCCAGCAGGCCGTTCGCATATAGGGACGGCTCCTATAATTCACCCCTCCACTTT.

The rearrangement joins TRBV24-1 to TRBJ2-3; 7 bases align to TRBD2. Trimming cost V 6 bases and J 2 bases; bases outside gene matches: 10. The CDR3 contains 16 residues. Germline V lookup: CDR1 KGHDR, CDR2 SFDVKD. CDR3 sequence: CATSSGSGTTTDTQYF. The DNA of the CDR3 is TGTGCCACCAGTTCAGGTTCCGGGACTACCACAGATACGCAGTATTTT.

This clonotype was observed a handful of times. The chain employs TRBV11-2 and TRBJ1-6, with a weak D call TRBD1 (5 bases). Germline V gene data show CDR1 as SGHAT and CDR2 as FQNNGV. Trimming stripped 0 bases from V and 9 bases from J, with 12 bases between. This CDR3 has 15 amino acids. The DNA of the CDR3 is TGTGCCAGCAGCTTAGATCACTTTGGGGCTTCACCCCTCCACTTT. It specifies CASSLDHFGASPLHF. The full variable domain, completed using reference TRBV11-2 and TRBJ1-6, is EAGVAQSPRYKIIEKRQSVAFWCNPISGHATLYWYQQILGQGPKLLIQFQNNGVVDDSQLPKDRFSAERLKGVDSTLKIQPAKLEDSAVYLCASSLDHFGASPLHFGNGTRLTVT.

On this clonotype itself: One junction end disagrees with the germline gene, perhaps due to a read error. The chain combines TRBV7-2 with TRBJ2-5; 10 nucleotides match TRBD2. Germline V gives CDR1 SGHTA, CDR2 FQGNSA. CDR3 size: 12 residues. This CDR3 is CASSTLAGGPNF. In DNA, the CDR3 is TGTGCCAGCAGCACCTTAGCGGGGGGACCCAACTTC.

This chain links TRBV7-9 with TRBJ1-2, with 10 bases identical to TRBD1. V was pared by 7 bases and J by 5 bases, with 10 bases of the junction left unmatched. CDR1 is SEHNR, CDR2 FQNEAQ, per germline (reference sequence). This CDR3 spans 15 amino acids. CDR3 residues: CASIRLGQGGYGYTF. CDR3 nucleotides: TGTGCCAGCATCAGATTAGGACAGGGGGGATATGGCTACACCTTC.

The chain carries TRBV7-9 and TRBJ1-1; D may be TRBD1 (6 bases). Between the trimmed V and J ends, which lost 3 bases and 3 bases, there was a span of 8 bases. The CDR3 is 13 residues long. CDR1 is SEHNR, CDR2 FQNEAQ, per germline (reference sequence). CDR3 residues: CASSFGGHTEAFF. The CDR3 nucleotides read TGTGCCAGCAGCTTCGGGGGGCACACTGAAGCTTTCTTT.

The rearrangement uses TRBV9 and TRBJ2-5, with D perhaps TRBD1 or TRBD2 (6 bases each). V lost 3 bases, J lost 5 bases, and 14 bases lay in between. The CDR3 extends over 14 amino acids. CDR1 is SGDLS, CDR2 YYNGEE, per germline. The CDR3 DNA reads TGTGCCAGCAGCGGCTCGGGGGCTAGCGAGACCCAGTACTTC. Translation: CASSGSGASETQYF.

This clonotype occurred a few times. The chain combines TRBV20-1 with TRBJ2-2; 8 bases are shared with TRBD2. V lost 0 bases, J lost 4 bases, and 4 bases stayed unmatched. In germline, CDR1 is DFQATT, CDR2 SNEGSKA (reference sequence). The CDR3 consists of 15 residues. The CDR3 DNA follows: TGCAGTGCTAGAGATCGACGGGGGGGCACCGGGGAGCTGTTTTTT. Its protein is CSARDRRGGTGELFF.

This clonotype was seen a few times. The chain is built from TRBV21-1 and TRBJ2-2. TRBV21-1 is a pseudogene locus. CDR3 length equals 15 residues. The CDR3 DNA sequence: TGTGCCAGCAGCAAAGCGCTTACCTTCGCCGGGGAGCTGTTTTTT. This encodes CASSKALTFAGELFF.

V usage is TRBV27 and J usage is TRBJ1-1; tentative D call: TRBD1 (6 bases). This CDR3 has 15 residues. Trimming took off 5 bases at V and 1 base at J, with 14 bases between the two ends. Germline V CDR1 and CDR2: MNHEY, SMNVEV (reference sequence). The CDR3 spells CASSKGVLRNTEAFF. The CDR3 nucleotides read TGTGCCAGCAGTAAGGGGGTCCTACGGAACACTGAAGCTTTCTTT.

The V and J genes are TRBV27 and TRBJ1-4; tentatively, D is TRBD1 (5 bases). Trimming stripped 2 bases from V and 7 bases from J, with 14 bases between. Germline assignment: CDR1 MNHEY and CDR2 SMNVEV (reference sequence). The CDR3 has 15 amino acids. This CDR3 reads CASSLTGTRAEKLFF. The CDR3 region has the DNA TGTGCCAGCAGTTTAACCGGGACCCGTGCTGAAAAACTGTTTTTT.